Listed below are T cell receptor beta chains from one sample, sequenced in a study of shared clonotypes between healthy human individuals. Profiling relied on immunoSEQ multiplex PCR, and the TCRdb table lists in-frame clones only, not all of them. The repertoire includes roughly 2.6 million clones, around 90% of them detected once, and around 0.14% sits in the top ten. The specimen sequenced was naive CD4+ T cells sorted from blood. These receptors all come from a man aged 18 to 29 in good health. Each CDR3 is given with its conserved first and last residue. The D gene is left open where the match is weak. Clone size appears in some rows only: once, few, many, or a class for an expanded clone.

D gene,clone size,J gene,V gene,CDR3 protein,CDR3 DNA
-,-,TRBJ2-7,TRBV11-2,CASSLDYTYEQYF,TGTGCCAGCAGCTTAGACTATACCTACGAGCAGTACTTC
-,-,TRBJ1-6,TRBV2,CASTSSLARSPLHF,TGTGCCAGCACTAGTTCCCTCGCTCGTTCACCCCTCCACTTT
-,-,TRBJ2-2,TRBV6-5,CASSYSGGTGELFF,TGTGCCAGCAGTTACTCGGGGGGCACCGGGGAGCTGTTTTTT
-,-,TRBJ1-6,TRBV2,CASKTGPSPLHF,TGTGCCAGCAAAACGGGACCGTCACCCCTCCACTTT
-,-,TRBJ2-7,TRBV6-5,CASSPGVNEQYF,TGTGCCAGCAGCCCCGGGGTGAACGAGCAGTACTTC
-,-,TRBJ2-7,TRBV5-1,CASSLVPGSYEQYF,TGCGCCAGCAGCTTGGTTCCGGGTTCCTACGAGCAGTACTTC
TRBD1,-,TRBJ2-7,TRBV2,CASRAETGPYEQYF,TGTGCCAGCAGGGCGGAGACAGGGCCTTACGAGCAGTACTTC
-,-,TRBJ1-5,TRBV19,CASSIEGGQPQHF,TGTGCCAGTAGTATAGAGGGCGGTCAGCCCCAGCATTTT
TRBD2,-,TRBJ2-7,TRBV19,CASRRGSGSYEQYF,TGTGCCAGTAGGCGGGGTAGCGGGAGCTACGAGCAGTACTTC
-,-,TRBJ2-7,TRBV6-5,CASSSGTSNNEQYF,TGTGCCAGCAGTTCCGGGACTTCGAACAACGAGCAGTACTTC
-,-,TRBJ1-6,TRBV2,CASRGPGPNNSPLHF,TGTGCCAGCAGGGGACCGGGACCGAACAATTCACCCCTCCACTTT
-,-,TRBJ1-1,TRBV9,CASSAANTEAFF,TGTGCCAGCAGCGCCGCAAACACTGAAGCTTTCTTT
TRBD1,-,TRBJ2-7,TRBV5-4,CASSWQGAKEQYF,TGTGCCAGCAGCTGGCAGGGGGCGAAAGAGCAGTACTTC
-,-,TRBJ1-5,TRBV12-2,CASRLSDQPQHF,TGTGCAAGTCGCTTAAGCGATCAGCCCCAGCATTTT
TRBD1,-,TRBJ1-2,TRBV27,CASSTTPGQGGVPYGYTF,TGTGCCAGCAGTACAACTCCGGGACAGGGGGGTGTTCCCTATGGCTACACCTTC
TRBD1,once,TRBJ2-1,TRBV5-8,CASRDRRREQFF,TGTGCCAGCAGGGACAGGCGGAGAGAGCAGTTCTTC
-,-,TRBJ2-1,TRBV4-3,CASSQELHRNEQFF,TGCGCCAGCAGCCAAGAACTTCATCGCAATGAGCAGTTCTTC
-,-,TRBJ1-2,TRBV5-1,CASSPRRWGADGYTF,TGCGCCAGCAGCCCTCGACGCTGGGGGGCCGATGGCTACACCTTC
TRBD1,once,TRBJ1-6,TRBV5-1,CASSPGQPASYNSPLHF,TGCGCCAGCAGCCCGGGACAGCCCGCCTCCTATAATTCACCCCTCCACTTT
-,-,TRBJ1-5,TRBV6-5,CASSFRGEPQHF,TGTGCCAGCAGTTTTCGGGGTGAGCCCCAGCATTTT
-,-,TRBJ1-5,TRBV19,CASSLPLGPRLGQPQHF,TGTGCCAGTAGTCTTCCACTGGGACCGCGACTGGGTCAGCCCCAGCATTTT
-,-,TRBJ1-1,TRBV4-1,CASRSQAGFLNTEAFF,TGCGCCAGCAGGTCCCAGGCAGGCTTTTTGAACACTGAAGCTTTCTTT
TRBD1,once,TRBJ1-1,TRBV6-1,CASSVPRTGLEAFF,TGTGCCAGCAGTGTCCCCCGGACAGGGCTAGAAGCTTTCTTT
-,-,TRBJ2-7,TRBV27,CASSPTGQAYEQYF,TGTGCCAGCAGTCCGACGGGACAAGCCTACGAGCAGTACTTC
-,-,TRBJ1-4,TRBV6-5,CASSLGRAEKLFF,TGTGCCAGCAGTTTGGGCAGGGCTGAAAAACTGTTTTTT
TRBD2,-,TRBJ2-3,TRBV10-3,CAISPNLAGGTDTQYF,TGTGCCATCAGCCCGAACCTAGCGGGAGGCACAGATACGCAGTATTTT
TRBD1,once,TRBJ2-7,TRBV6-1,CASSWTGISYEQYF,TGTGCCAGCAGTTGGACAGGGATCTCCTACGAGCAGTACTTC
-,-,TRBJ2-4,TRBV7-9,CASSLREAKNIQYF,TGTGCCAGCAGCTTACGGGAGGCCAAAAACATTCAGTACTTC
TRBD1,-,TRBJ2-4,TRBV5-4,CASTLTGDGMAKNIQYF,TGTGCCAGCACCCTGACAGGGGATGGGATGGCCAAAAACATTCAGTACTTC
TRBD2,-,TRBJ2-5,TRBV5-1,CASSLSASGNQETQYF,TGCGCCAGCAGCTTGTCGGCTAGCGGGAATCAAGAGACCCAGTACTTC
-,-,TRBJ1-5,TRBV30,CAWRGGGLSNQPQHF,TGTGCCTGGCGTGGGGGGGGGCTCAGCAATCAGCCCCAGCATTTT
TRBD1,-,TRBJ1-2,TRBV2,CASSETGQGVYGYTF,TGTGCCAGCAGTGAAACGGGACAGGGGGTCTATGGCTACACCTTC
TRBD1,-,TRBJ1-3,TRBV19,CASSVDRTSGNTIYF,TGTGCCAGTAGTGTGGACAGGACCTCTGGAAACACCATATATTTT
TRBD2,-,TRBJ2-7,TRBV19,CASSTSSGRPTYEQYF,TGTGCCAGTAGTACTTCTAGCGGGAGGCCCACCTACGAGCAGTACTTC
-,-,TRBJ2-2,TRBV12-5,CASGLDSKNTGELFF,TGTGCTAGTGGTTTGGACAGCAAGAACACCGGGGAGCTGTTTTTT